One sample yielded the 27 T cell receptor beta chains listed below, sequenced in a study of metastatic and nonmetastatic thyroid tumors. TCRdb re-clonotyped the PCR reads via MiXCR. This table has 15,000 to 20,000 clones, around 30% appearing once. Patients had received no treatment of any kind before thyroid surgery. The source material was tumor tissue. These receptors were obtained from a female donor with papillary thyroid cancer or a benign thyroid nodule (not recorded which). Some clones in this sample may be carry-over from other donors' samples.

Of note for this clone: The CDR3 does not close with the conserved phenylalanine or tryptophan, likely indicating a read error. The limits of the CDR3 on the DNA are not certain, so only TCRdb's listed CDR3 is given. The V and J genes are TRBV5-1 and TRBJ2-6. Germline V gene sequence: CDR1 SGHRS, CDR2 YFSETQ. The CDR3 comprises 8 residues, both ends counted. The chain's CDR3 is CASYSWTS.

The chain links TRBV20-1 to TRBJ2-7; 14 bases are a match to TRBD2. J gave up 5 bases and V 0 bases, and 6 bases lay outside the gene matches. CDR3 size: 16 residues. CDR1 is DFQATT and CDR2 is SNEGSKA in the germline V gene (reference sequence). The CDR3 nucleotides read TGCAGTGCTAGAGATCCCGGACTAGCGGGAGGCCACGAGCAGTACTTC. Translation: CSARDPGLAGGHEQYF.

This chain uses TRBV15 with TRBJ2-7; D possibly matches TRBD1 or TRBD2 (5 bases each). CDR1 and CDR2 (germline): LNHNV, YYDKDF (reference sequence). This CDR3 contains 15 residues. Trimming left V 5 bases short and J 0 bases short, with 14 bases between. The CDR3 nucleotides read TGTGCCACCAGCCTCCACCGGGACGGCTCCTACGAGCAGTACTTC. Encoded protein: CATSLHRDGSYEQYF.

This clone occurred a few times. The chain couples TRBV6-1 to TRBJ2-3, with D possibly being TRBD2 (6 bases). The CDR3 has 16 amino acids. Germline CDR1 MNHNS, CDR2 SASEGT. The germline V and J ends were trimmed by 5 bases and 6 bases, with 21 bases remaining between them. CDR3 loop: CASSRDPGAGGDTQYF. The CDR3 DNA reads TGTGCCAGCAGTCGTGATCCGGGAGCAGGAGGCGATACGCAGTATTTT.

This clone was recorded a few times. One base away lies a much larger clone, so this may be a sequencing read error. The chain couples TRBV7-3 to TRBJ2-3, with D hard to call. CDR1 is SGHTA and CDR2 is FQGTGA in the germline V gene. The CDR3 length is 13 residues. The V gene lost 1 base and the J gene lost 5 bases, with 7 bases spanning the gap. CDR3 protein: CASSLNWVDTQYF. The DNA of the CDR3 is TGTGCCAGCAGCTTAAATTGGGTAGATACGCAGTATTTT.

The CDR3 protein is CATSRYRDTASYEQYF. The CDR3 coding sequence is TGTGCCACCAGCAGATACCGGGACACCGCCTCCTACGAGCAGTACTTC. The chain carries TRBV15 and TRBJ2-7; maybe TRBD1 (6 bases). Germline V lookup: CDR1 LNHNV, CDR2 YYDKDF (reference sequence). The CDR3 covers 16 residues. V was pared by 2 bases and J by 0 bases, with 14 bases between.

The rearrangement uses TRBV6-6 and TRBJ2-7; D gene unclear. Germline lookup yields CDR1 MNHNY and CDR2 SVGAGI (reference sequence). Trimming took 3 bases from V and 0 from J, leaving 12 bases between them. The CDR3 spans 15 residues. The DNA for the CDR3 is TGTGCCAGCAGTTATTGGCTCCGGAGCTCCTACGAGCAGTACTTC. Translating it yields CASSYWLRSSYEQYF.

This clone is medium-sized in the sample. The chain links TRBV20-1 to TRBJ2-7; either TRBD1 or TRBD2 may fit D (5 bases each). The CDR3 runs 14 residues. Deletions cut 3 bases from V and 2 bases from J, with 14 bases between. Germline CDR1 and CDR2: DFQATT and SNEGSKA (reference sequence). The CDR3 sequence is CSARGPFRPYEQYF. The CDR3, as DNA: TGCAGTGCTAGGGGACCCTTTCGTCCCTACGAGCAGTACTTC.

This clone was seen a few times. The rearrangement joins TRBV27 to TRBJ2-7; possibly TRBD2 for D (5 bases). V shed 4 bases and J shed 4 bases, with 23 bases lying between them. Germline CDR1 reads MNHEY; CDR2 reads SMNVEV (reference sequence). The CDR3 sequence is 17 residues long. The CDR3 DNA reads as TGTGCCAGCAGTTCTGTGCGTGGTCCGGGATCGGGATACGAGCAGTACTTC. It yields the protein CASSSVRGPGSGYEQYF.

This clone has only a few counts. The chain uses TRBV20-1 and TRBJ2-4; D is ambiguous. V dropped 7 bases and J dropped 0 bases, with 4 bases sitting between them. The CDR3 length is 11 residues. Germline V CDR1 and CDR2: DFQATT, SNEGSKA (reference sequence). The DNA for the CDR3 is TGCAGTGGAGCAGCCAAAAACATTCAGTACTTC. This translates into CSGAAKNIQYF.

For this clone: This same CDR3 is encoded by further DNA sequences in the sample. CDR3 sequence reads: CASSQDRAYEQYF. For the CDR3, the DNA is TGTGCCAGCAGCCAAGATAGGGCCTACGAGCAGTACTTC. The rearrangement joins TRBV3-1 to TRBJ2-7; D is uncertain. V was trimmed by 0 bases and J by 2 bases, leaving 5 bases between them. The CDR3 consists of 13 residues. In germline, CDR1 is LGHDT, CDR2 YNNKEL (reference sequence).

J is TRBJ1-5 and V is TRBV2, with 9 bases that match TRBD1. Germline lookup yields CDR1 SNHLY and CDR2 FYNNEI. J lost 7 bases, V lost 6 bases, and 19 bases had no gene match. The CDR3 totals 18 residues. Here the CDR3 reads CASRSFSGQGVGEQPQHF. Written as DNA, the CDR3 is TGTGCCAGCAGGAGCTTCTCGGGACAGGGAGTGGGGGAGCAGCCCCAGCATTTT.

V usage is TRBV4-1 and J usage is TRBJ1-2; D is uncertain. In germline, CDR1 is MGHRA, CDR2 YSYEKL. V lost 1 base and J 4 bases, leaving 13 bases between the germline ends. The length of the CDR3 is 15 residues. CDR3 region: CASSQVLGVGYGYTF. The DNA of the CDR3 is TGCGCCAGCAGCCAAGTTCTGGGAGTCGGCTATGGCTACACCTTC.

In this sample, this clone turned up a few times. The CDR3 DNA is TGTGCCAGCAGTTACGGAGGGGGTGGCGAGCAGTACTTC. Translated, it gives CASSYGGGGEQYF. The V call is TRBV6-5, the J call TRBJ2-7; D assignment may be TRBD1 or TRBD2 (6 bases each). The germline V and J ends were trimmed by 2 bases and 6 bases, with 11 bases remaining between them. CDR1 is MNHEY and CDR2 is SVGAGI in the germline V gene. The CDR3 sequence is 13 residues long.

The chain links TRBV4-2 to TRBJ2-5; D is unresolved. Per germline, CDR1 LGHNA and CDR2 YNFKEQ. Trimming removed 0 bases at V and 5 bases at J, with 10 bases between. This CDR3 is built from 14 residues. The CDR3 sequence is CASSQELTRETQYF. The CDR3 DNA is TGTGCCAGCAGCCAAGAACTAACGAGGGAGACCCAGTACTTC.

This clone came up a few times. The chain employs TRBV19 and TRBJ2-7, with 11 bases fitting TRBD2. CDR1 and CDR2 (germline): LNHDA, SQIVND (reference sequence). This CDR3 region has 15 residues. V shed 2 bases and J 3 bases; nucleotides not matched to a gene: 3. CDR3 region: CASSIIAGGGYEQYF. CDR3 bases: TGTGCCAGTAGTATAATAGCGGGAGGGGGCTACGAGCAGTACTTC.

The table lists this clone with a few counts. CDR3 in DNA: TGTGCCAGCAGCTCCGCTGGGTACAAGGCCCAGTACTTC. Residues: CASSSAGYKAQYF. The rearrangement uses TRBV5-8 and TRBJ2-5; no clear D. CDR1 and CDR2 (germline): SGHTS, YDEGEE. This CDR3 is 13 amino acids long. V dropped 3 bases and J dropped 9 bases, with 15 bases sitting between them.

This chain uses TRBV6-1 with TRBJ1-4; 7 bases match TRBD1. The CDR3 covers 15 residues. V lost 10 bases to trimming and J lost 0 bases; unmatched junction nucleotides: 8. CDR1 and CDR2 from the germline V gene are MNHNS and SASEGT. Here the CDR3 reads CATEDRFATNEKLFF. Written as DNA, the CDR3 is TGTGCCACGGAGGACAGGTTTGCAACTAATGAAAAACTGTTTTTT.

The sample holds many counts of this clone. The V call is TRBV9, the J call TRBJ2-1; 10 bases fit TRBD1. CDR3 length: 16 amino acids. Germline V lookup: CDR1 SGDLS, CDR2 YYNGEE. V trimming: 3 bases; J trimming: 1 base; junction bases outside the gene matches: 4. CDR3 coding DNA: TGTGCCAGCAGCGGAGGGACAGGGGTTTCCTACAATGAGCAGTTCTTC. Its translation is CASSGGTGVSYNEQFF.

The chain uses TRBV2 and TRBJ2-5; 10 bases line up with TRBD1. The CDR3 totals 13 residues. Germline V gives CDR1 SNHLY, CDR2 FYNNEI. J lost 4 bases, V lost 9 bases, and 5 bases had no gene match. This CDR3 is CARLGQGRETQYF. The CDR3, as DNA: TGTGCCAGGTTGGGACAGGGGAGAGAGACCCAGTACTTC.

The chain combines TRBV12-3 or TRBV12-4 with TRBJ2-3, with 8 bases lining up with TRBD2. The CDR3 loop spans 14 amino acids. V shed 8 bases and J 0 bases; nucleotides not matched to a gene: 4. CDR3 in DNA: TGTGCCAGCGCTGCTAGCGGGAGCACAGATACGCAGTATTTT. It specifies CASAASGSTDTQYF.

This clone was picked up many times. V gene TRBV24-1 combines with J gene TRBJ2-3, with 7 bases matching TRBD1. The CDR3 has 16 amino acids. The germline gives CDR1 KGHDR, CDR2 SFDVKD. J lost 4 bases, V lost 6 bases, and 12 bases had no gene match. This CDR3 is CATSLDRQKTPDTQYF. In DNA, the CDR3 is TGTGCCACCAGTTTGGACAGGCAAAAAACCCCAGATACGCAGTATTTT.

The chain employs TRBV11-2 and TRBJ2-7, with D possibly being TRBD2 (5 bases). CDR1 and CDR2 from the germline V gene are SGHAT and FQNNGV. V was clipped by 5 bases and J by 4 bases, with 9 bases between them. There are 12 residues in the CDR3. Written as DNA, the CDR3 is TGTGCCAGCAGCCCCACGGGGTACGAGCAGTACTTC. Encoded protein: CASSPTGYEQYF.

This clone has more than one count but fewer than ten. The chain couples TRBV30 to TRBJ1-4, with 8 bases fitting TRBD1. This CDR3 has 14 amino acids. The junction had 5 bases not matched to a gene; V was cut back by 1 base and J by 7 bases. Germline V CDR1 and CDR2: GTSNPN, SVGIG (reference sequence). The CDR3, as DNA: TGTGCCTGGAGTGGACAGGGGCGGAGTGAAAAACTGTTTTTT. This encodes CAWSGQGRSEKLFF.

CDR3: CASSQGGLAGGPSFF. CDR3 in DNA: TGTGCCAGCAGCCAAGGTGGCTTAGCGGGAGGACCCAGTTTCTTC. The J gene is TRBJ2-1, the V gene TRBV3-1; TRBD2 matches 10 bases. Germline CDR1 LGHDT, CDR2 YNNKEL (reference sequence). This CDR3 has 15 amino acids. J was trimmed by 16 bases and V by 1 base; bases with no gene match: 13.

This clone has a count of ten or more. The V call is TRBV6-1, the J call TRBJ2-3; 7 bases map to TRBD1. The CDR3 is 16 amino acids. The germline V gene encodes CDR1 MNHNS and CDR2 SASEGT. V lost 5 bases and J lost 6; bases outside the gene matches: 14. DNA of the CDR3: TGTGCCAGCAGTAATTTCGTTCGGCCCAGGGGGGATACGCAGTATTTT. Encoded protein: CASSNFVRPRGDTQYF.

This clone was counted many times. Here the CDR3 reads CASSQDVDTEAFF. The CDR3 DNA is TGTGCCAGCAGCCAAGATGTGGACACTGAAGCTTTCTTT. The rearrangement links TRBV4-2 to TRBJ1-1, with D unresolved. CDR3 length: 13 amino acids. CDR1 is LGHNA, CDR2 YNFKEQ, per germline. V was cut by 0 bases and J by 3 bases, with 5 bases left in between.